A single sample gave rise to the 14 T cell receptor beta chains below, sequenced in a study of cytotoxic CD8 clonotypes in ibrutinib-treated CLL. Method: immunoSEQ multiplex PCR; TCRdb's copy keeps in-frame clones and lacks some. This table holds about 130,000 clones, 84% found once. The source material was PBMCs, sampled after 24 months of ibrutinib treatment. These receptor sequences come from a human donor with chronic lymphocytic leukemia.

J is TRBJ1-2 and V is TRBV6-1; maybe TRBD1 (5 bases). Trimming left V 6 bases short and J 6 bases short, with 8 bases between. This CDR3 region has 11 residues. Germline V gene lookup returns CDR1 MNHNS and CDR2 SASEGT. CDR3 sequence (DNA): TGTGCCAGCAGGGTAGGGGATGGCTACACCTTC. It is translated as CASRVGDGYTF.

In nucleotides, the CDR3 is TGTGCCATCAGTGAACTACTAGCGGGGGTAATGTTCTTC. It encodes CAISELLAGVMFF. J is TRBJ2-1 and V is TRBV10-3; TRBD2 agrees at 11 bases. Germline V gene sequence: CDR1 ENHRY, CDR2 SYGVKD. V lost 3 bases to trimming and J lost 15 bases; unmatched junction nucleotides: 7. The CDR3 is 13 residues long.

This clone was seen only once. The rearrangement joins TRBV11-2 to TRBJ1-6; tentatively, D is TRBD1 (6 bases). Per the germline V gene, CDR1 is SGHAT and CDR2 is FQNNGV. This CDR3 has 16 residues. Trimming left V 4 bases short and J 10 bases short, with 20 bases between. The CDR3 sequence is CASSSSPGQASSPLHF. The CDR3 bases are TGTGCCAGCAGCTCCTCACCGGGACAAGCAAGCTCACCCCTCCACTTT.

The J gene is TRBJ1-2, the V gene TRBV2, with D possibly TRBD1 on 5 matching bases. V was pared by 5 bases and J by 2 bases, with 9 bases between. Looked up from germline, CDR1 is SNHLY and CDR2 is FYNNEI. CDR3 length equals 13 residues. The CDR3 sequence: CASSQAGNYGYTF. In nucleotides, the CDR3 is TGTGCCAGCAGTCAGGCAGGGAACTATGGCTACACCTTC.

The rearrangement uses TRBV29-1 and TRBJ1-4; 12 bases line up with TRBD1. V gave up 5 bases and J gave up 0 bases; unmatched junction bases: 7. CDR1 is SQVTM, CDR2 ANQGSEA, per germline. The CDR3 is made up of 17 amino acids. CDR3 coding DNA: TGCAGCGTTCAGGGGACAGGGGGCCAGACAACTAATGAAAAACTGTTTTTT. This encodes CSVQGTGGQTTNEKLFF.

This chain links TRBV20-1 with TRBJ1-1; 9 bases map to TRBD1. CDR3 length: 11 residues. V lost 7 bases and J lost 11; bases outside the gene matches: 8. The germline V gene has CDR1 DFQATT and CDR2 SNEGSKA (reference sequence). CDR3 sequence: CSEQGALRAFF. DNA for the CDR3: TGCAGTGAACAGGGGGCGTTAAGGGCTTTCTTT.

The chain is built from TRBV18 and TRBJ2-3, with 7 bases fitting TRBD1. The CDR3 spans 14 residues. From germline, CDR1 is KGHSH and CDR2 LQKENI. Trimming took 4 bases from V and 1 from J; bases not matched to a gene: 2. The CDR3 sequence is CASSRTGGTDTQYF. The CDR3 DNA reads as TGTGCCAGCTCACGAACAGGGGGCACAGATACGCAGTATTTT.

This rearrangement joins TRBV6-5 to TRBJ2-7; possibly TRBD1 for D (5 bases). This CDR3 region has 13 residues. Germline values: CDR1 MNHEY, CDR2 SVGAGI. The V end was cut by 6 bases, the J end by 3 bases, with 12 bases between. CDR3 sequence: CASSRPGIYEQYF. The CDR3 region has the DNA TGTGCCAGCAGCCGGCCAGGGATCTACGAGCAGTACTTC.

This chain links TRBV19 with TRBJ1-2; the match to TRBD1 covers 9 bases. Germline CDR1 reads LNHDA; CDR2 reads SQIVND (reference sequence). The CDR3 is 13 amino acids. J gave up 6 bases and V 6 bases, and 5 bases lay outside the gene matches. CDR3 nucleotides: TGTGCCAGTAGCTTAACAGGGGGCAATGGCTACACCTTC. Translation gives CASSLTGGNGYTF. The variable domain in full, with the rest retrieved from reference TRBV19 and TRBJ1-2, is DGGITQSPKYLFRKEGQNVTLSCEQNLNHDAMYWYRQDPGQGLRLIYYSQIVNDFQKGDIAEGYSVSREKKESFPLTVTSAQKNPTAFYLCASSLTGGNGYTFGSGTRLTVV.

V is TRBV6-5 and J is TRBJ2-5, with D maybe TRBD1 (6 bases). V lost 4 bases and J lost 1, with 10 bases in between. This CDR3 spans 14 amino acids. Germline CDR1 is MNHEY and CDR2 is SVGAGI. CDR3 sequence reads: CASSSATGQETQYF. CDR3 DNA: TGTGCCAGCAGTTCCGCGACAGGCCAAGAGACCCAGTACTTC.

Here the CDR3 DNA reads TGTGCCAGCTCACCATACCAGGGCGAAGGCACCCAGTACTTC. This codes for CASSPYQGEGTQYF. This chain links TRBV18 with TRBJ2-5; the D gene is possibly TRBD1 (5 bases). CDR1 and CDR2 from the germline V gene are KGHSH and LQKENI. The CDR3 loop spans 14 amino acids. V lost 2 bases, J lost 8 bases, and 15 bases lay in between.

This chain connects TRBV5-1 to TRBJ1-1, with TRBD1 matching 9 bases. Germline V CDR1 and CDR2: SGHRS, YFSETQ. The junction had 2 bases not matched to a gene; V was cut back by 5 bases and J by 3 bases. The CDR3 runs 13 residues. As DNA, the CDR3 is TGCGCCAGCAGGGGACAGGGAGACACTGAAGCTTTCTTT. It is translated as CASRGQGDTEAFF. Full variable domain (remainder filled in from reference TRBV5-1 and TRBJ1-1): KAGVTQTPRYLIKTRGQQVTLSCSPISGHRSVSWYQQTPGQGLQFLFEYFSETQRNKGNFPGRFSGRQFSNSRSEMNVSTLELGDSALYLCASRGQGDTEAFFGQGTRLTVV.

V gene TRBV6-1 combines with J gene TRBJ2-4; D is undetermined. CDR1 MNHNS and CDR2 SASEGT come from the germline V gene. This CDR3 comprises 17 residues. V gave up 3 bases and J gave up 4 bases, with 19 bases separating them. The chain's CDR3 is CASSERGRQNIKNIQYF. CDR3 nucleotides: TGTGCCAGCAGTGAGAGAGGACGCCAGAATATTAAAAACATTCAGTACTTC.

The chain links TRBV27 to TRBJ2-2; no clear D gene. CDR1 MNHEY and CDR2 SMNVEV come from the germline V gene (reference sequence). There are 15 residues in the CDR3. The V end was cut by 3 bases, the J end by 4 bases, with 12 bases between. CDR3 residues: CASSFLPLSTGELFF. The CDR3 DNA is TGTGCCAGCAGTTTTTTACCGCTATCCACCGGGGAGCTGTTTTTT.